This is a list of T cell receptor beta chains from one sample in a study of beta chain features in type 1 diabetes. TCRdb's table, derived via immunoSEQ multiplex PCR, lists solely in-frame clones and lacks some. The sample has 140,000 or so clones; about 8.7% are singletons. Source material: central memory CD4+ T cells from blood. The receptors originated from a man younger than 35 in good health. Both conserved end residues are part of each CDR3. The order of the fields is clone size, D gene, J gene, V gene, CDR3 protein, CDR3 DNA. A D gene is named only where the DNA matches it firmly. Size is stated for part of the rows, as once, few or many counts, or as a class when the clone is expanded.

- | TRBD1 | TRBJ2-1 | TRBV5-1 | CASSIGDREPNEQFF | TGCGCCAGCAGCATCGGGGACAGGGAACCCAATGAGCAGTTCTTC
- | - | TRBJ2-2 | TRBV9 | CASSPWGGALSGELFF | TGTGCCAGCAGCCCATGGGGGGGGGCCTTGTCCGGGGAGCTGTTTTTT
- | - | TRBJ1-5 | TRBV11-2 | CASSLKQGSNQPQHF | TGTGCCAGCAGCCTGAAACAGGGTAGCAATCAGCCCCAGCATTTT
- | TRBD1 | TRBJ2-7 | TRBV7-2 | CASSSGQGIGEQYF | TGTGCCAGCAGCTCCGGACAGGGGATTGGTGAGCAGTACTTC
- | - | TRBJ1-2 | TRBV27 | CASSLSGVNGYTF | TGTGCCAGCAGTTTATCCGGGGTGAATGGCTACACCTTC
few | - | TRBJ1-6 | TRBV11-2 | CASSLGLTAETLHF | TGTGCCAGCAGCTTAGGGTTAACAGCAGAGACCCTCCACTTT
many | - | TRBJ2-7 | TRBV4-3 | CASSQELATNRFSYEQYF | TGCGCCAGCAGCCAAGAATTGGCCACCAACCGCTTCTCCTACGAGCAGTACTTC
few | TRBD1 | TRBJ2-5 | TRBV7-9 | CASSFTGTGQETQYF | TGTGCCAGCAGCTTTACCGGGACAGGTCAAGAGACCCAGTACTTC
- | - | TRBJ2-7 | TRBV29-1 | CSATGLSSYEQYF | TGCAGCGCTACAGGGTTAAGCTCCTACGAGCAGTACTTC
many | TRBD1 | TRBJ2-3 | TRBV4-3 | CASSRGQGTDTQYF | TGCGCCAGCAGCCGGGGACAGGGAACAGATACGCAGTATTTT
- | - | TRBJ1-6 | TRBV4-3 | CASSQSDTHNSPLHF | TGCGCCAGCAGCCAGTCCGACACTCATAATTCACCCCTCCACTTT
few | TRBD2 | TRBJ2-7 | TRBV2 | CASSRTSGRYEQYF | TGTGCCAGCAGTCGGACTAGCGGACGCTACGAGCAGTACTTC
- | - | TRBJ1-4 | TRBV2 | CAIGVGSVRAEKLFF | TGTGCCATAGGGGTCGGGTCCGTCCGGGCGGAAAAACTGTTTTTT
- | - | TRBJ2-5 | TRBV30 | CAWSEGGAQETQYF | TGTGCCTGGAGTGAAGGGGGGGCCCAAGAGACCCAGTACTTC
- | - | TRBJ2-7 | TRBV29-1 | CSVETQDYEQYF | TGCAGCGTTGAGACACAGGACTACGAGCAGTACTTC
few | TRBD1 | TRBJ2-7 | TRBV4-3 | CASSQDDRAPTYEQYF | TGCGCCAGCAGCCAAGATGACAGGGCCCCCACTTACGAGCAGTACTTC
- | - | TRBJ1-6 | TRBV7-2 | CASSLEPDSPLHF | TGTGCCAGCAGCTTAGAGCCCGATTCACCCCTCCACTTT
few | TRBD1 | TRBJ2-3 | TRBV5-1 | CASSQSGGAGPDTQYF | TGCGCCAGCAGCCAATCAGGGGGCGCGGGGCCAGATACGCAGTATTTT
- | TRBD1 | TRBJ1-2 | TRBV4-2 | CASSQADRGSGYTF | TGTGCCAGCAGCCAGGCGGACAGGGGGAGTGGCTACACCTTC
few | - | TRBJ2-7 | TRBV11-2 | CASSLVSAGGYEQYF | TGTGCCAGCAGCTTAGTCTCGGCAGGGGGGTACGAGCAGTACTTC
few | TRBD1 | TRBJ2-3 | TRBV5-1 | CASSEGGFTDTQYF | TGCGCCAGCTCGGAAGGGGGCTTCACAGATACGCAGTATTTT
- | - | TRBJ1-3 | TRBV6-5 | CASSPGFHSGNTIYF | TGTGCCAGCAGCCCAGGGTTCCACTCTGGAAACACCATATATTTT
few | - | TRBJ1-1 | TRBV2 | CASGRSPVTEAFF | TGTGCCAGTGGGCGCAGCCCGGTCACTGAAGCTTTCTTT
- | - | TRBJ1-1 | TRBV5-1 | CASSEGFYTEAFF | TGCGCCAGCAGCGAGGGTTTTTACACTGAAGCTTTCTTT
few | TRBD1 | TRBJ2-7 | TRBV25-1 | CASSPDRVSHEQYF | TGTGCCAGCAGCCCCGACAGGGTTTCCCACGAGCAGTACTTC
- | - | TRBJ1-1 | TRBV6-5 | CASRVSGGTEAFF | TGTGCCAGCAGGGTTTCGGGGGGCACTGAAGCTTTCTTT
few | - | TRBJ2-1 | TRBV27 | CASSLAVGVYNEQFF | TGTGCCAGCAGTTTAGCAGTCGGGGTCTACAATGAGCAGTTCTTC
- | TRBD1 | TRBJ1-3 | TRBV6-5 | CASSPSQGAGNTIYF | TGTGCCAGCAGTCCATCCCAGGGGGCTGGAAACACCATATATTTT
many | - | TRBJ1-5 | TRBV7-9 | CASSPDGRGPPQHF | TGTGCCAGCAGCCCGGACGGGAGGGGTCCGCCCCAGCATTTT
- | - | TRBJ2-7 | TRBV27 | CASSRQSGEQYF | TGTGCCAGCAGTCGACAGTCCGGGGAGCAGTACTTC
- | - | TRBJ1-1 | TRBV6-5 | CASRPQVGVTEAFF | TGTGCCAGCAGGCCACAGGTTGGGGTCACTGAAGCTTTCTTT
few | TRBD1 | TRBJ2-7 | TRBV15 | CATSRQGQGAYEQYF | TGTGCCACCTCCAGGCAGGGACAGGGGGCTTACGAGCAGTACTTC
few | - | TRBJ1-6 | TRBV9 | CASSPNMDNSPLHF | TGTGCCAGCAGCCCGAACATGGATAATTCACCCCTCCACTTT
- | TRBD1 | TRBJ2-6 | TRBV5-4 | CASSTDRVDVLTF | TGTGCCAGCAGCACGGACAGGGTCGACGTCCTGACTTTC
many | - | TRBJ2-1 | TRBV7-9 | CASSLRKDSNEQFF | TGTGCCAGCAGCCTACGGAAGGACAGCAATGAGCAGTTCTTC
- | TRBD1 | TRBJ1-3 | TRBV7-2 | CASSLGQGTGNTIYF | TGTGCCAGCAGCTTAGGACAGGGGACTGGAAACACCATATATTTT
many | - | TRBJ2-6 | TRBV5-4 | CASSLAESGGANVLTF | TGTGCCAGCAGCTTGGCCGAGTCGGGTGGGGCCAACGTCCTGACTTTC
- | - | TRBJ2-7 | TRBV30 | CAWKAGSTYEQYF | TGTGCCTGGAAGGCAGGATCAACCTACGAGCAGTACTTC
few | - | TRBJ1-2 | TRBV7-9 | CASSSPQGPGYTF | TGTGCCAGCAGTTCACCCCAGGGTCCTGGCTACACCTTC
few | - | TRBJ2-5 | TRBV30 | CAWSLALPETQYF | TGTGCCTGGAGTTTAGCACTCCCGGAGACCCAGTACTTC
few | - | TRBJ2-7 | TRBV2 | CASSDPGQGYEQYF | TGTGCCAGCAGCGACCCGGGACAAGGCTACGAGCAGTACTTC
many | TRBD1 | TRBJ2-2 | TRBV7-9 | CASTGQGASGELFF | TGTGCCAGCACGGGACAGGGGGCATCCGGGGAGCTGTTTTTT
few | TRBD2 | TRBJ2-2 | TRBV7-2 | CASSFGGGPGELFF | TGTGCCAGCAGCTTTGGCGGGGGGCCTGGGGAGCTGTTTTTT
few | TRBD1 | TRBJ2-7 | TRBV11-2 | CASSLDQGAREQYF | TGTGCCAGCAGCTTAGATCAGGGGGCGCGCGAGCAGTACTTC
few | - | TRBJ2-4 | TRBV4-2 | CASSQDSGLGQSAKNIQYF | TGTGCCAGCAGCCAAGATTCAGGACTGGGACAAAGTGCCAAAAACATTCAGTACTTC
few | - | TRBJ2-5 | TRBV14 | CASSQDERRVGETQYF | TGTGCCAGCAGCCAAGATGAACGGAGGGTAGGGGAGACCCAGTACTTC
few | - | TRBJ2-7 | TRBV10-3 | CAISEGLASTYEQYF | TGTGCCATCAGTGAGGGTCTAGCGTCAACCTACGAGCAGTACTTC
few | - | TRBJ1-1 | TRBV16 | CASSQRAMNTEAFF | TGTGCCAGCAGCCAGAGGGCTATGAACACTGAAGCTTTCTTT
- | TRBD1 | TRBJ1-2 | TRBV7-2 | CASSSRQGGGYTF | TGTGCCAGCAGCTCCCGACAGGGTGGTGGCTACACCTTC
- | TRBD1 | TRBJ1-6 | TRBV6-5 | CASSYRTGESPLHF | TGTGCCAGCAGTTACCGGACAGGGGAATCACCCCTCCACTTT
- | - | TRBJ1-2 | TRBV5-5 | CASTPRGDLYGYTF | TGTGCCAGCACCCCGCGGGGGGACCTATATGGCTACACCTTC
few | - | TRBJ2-7 | TRBV6-5 | CASRAPNPYEQYF | TGTGCCAGCAGAGCGCCCAATCCTTACGAGCAGTACTTC
- | TRBD1 | TRBJ2-7 | TRBV5-4 | CASSYDRGIYEQYF | TGTGCCAGCAGCTACGACAGGGGGATCTACGAGCAGTACTTC
few | - | TRBJ1-1 | TRBV7-2 | CASSFRGGSLGTEAFF | TGTGCCAGCAGCTTCAGAGGCGGGAGCTTGGGAACTGAAGCTTTCTTT
- | TRBD1 | TRBJ2-1 | TRBV27 | CAVKITGQGIYEQFF | TGTGCCGTCAAGATAACGGGACAGGGGATCTATGAGCAGTTCTTC
- | - | TRBJ2-2 | TRBV5-1 | CASSLDSPNTGELFF | TGCGCCAGCAGCCTAGACTCGCCGAACACCGGGGAGCTGTTTTTT
few | TRBD2 | TRBJ2-5 | TRBV7-2 | CASSLEAGGYQETQYF | TGTGCCAGCAGCTTAGAAGCGGGGGGTTACCAAGAGACCCAGTACTTC